A single TCR beta chain is shown here with its context. What it recognizes is unknown. Between the trimmed V and J ends, which lost 6 bases and 1 base, there was a span of 9 bases. The germline V gene has CDR1 SEHNR and CDR2 FQNEAQ (reference sequence). The CDR3 loop spans 13 amino acids. Repertoires were generated with immunoSEQ multiplex PCR, while TCRdb's copy carries only in-frame clones and drops some. The data show about 1.5 million clones, with roughly 98% seen just once and 0.45% held by the top ten. The source of the sample is a study of shared clonotypes between healthy human individuals. Study results and limitations: Around 5% of naive CD4 clonotypes were common to a few donors.

The rearrangement links TRBV7-9 to TRBJ1-1; D is unresolved. The TCR was taken from a man aged 30-40 years in good health. Sequences were obtained from naive CD4+ T cells sorted from blood. Subset described: CD45RA+ positively selected. The CDR3 region is CASRIKPNTEAFF. CDR3 DNA: TGTGCCAGCAGGATCAAACCGAACACTGAAGCTTTCTTT.